This T cell receptor (beta chain) was obtained from a study of blood T cell repertoires in COVID-19. Background on the study: Samples representing acute and convalescent COVID-19 were sourced from the United States, Italy and Spain. Sample material is recorded as cDNA or gDNA derived from T cells, B-cell-depleted T cells, or PBMCs.

The CDR3 covers 17 residues. Germline V lookup: CDR1 SGHRS, CDR2 YFSETQ. With V trimmed by 6 bases and J by 3 bases, 15 bases remained unmatched. Method: immunoSEQ multiplex PCR; TCRdb's copy keeps in-frame clones and lacks some. The sample includes approximately 240,000 clones, roughly 80% seen only once; the top ten take 4.5% to 5%. The source is a woman at least 80 years old with active or convalescent COVID-19. The gene calls are TRBV5-1 and TRBJ2-5, with 9 nucleotides matching TRBD1. Input material: peripheral blood. This CDR3 reads CASTKTPGTGREETQYF. In DNA, the CDR3 is TGCGCCAGCACCAAAACCCCCGGGACAGGGCGCGAAGAGACCCAGTACTTC. Supplemented by reference TRBV5-1 and TRBJ2-5, the full variable domain reads KAGVTQTPRYLIKTRGQQVTLSCSPISGHRSVSWYQQTPGQGLQFLFEYFSETQRNKGNFPGRFSGRQFSNSRSEMNVSTLELGDSALYLCASTKTPGTGREETQYFGPGTRLLVL.